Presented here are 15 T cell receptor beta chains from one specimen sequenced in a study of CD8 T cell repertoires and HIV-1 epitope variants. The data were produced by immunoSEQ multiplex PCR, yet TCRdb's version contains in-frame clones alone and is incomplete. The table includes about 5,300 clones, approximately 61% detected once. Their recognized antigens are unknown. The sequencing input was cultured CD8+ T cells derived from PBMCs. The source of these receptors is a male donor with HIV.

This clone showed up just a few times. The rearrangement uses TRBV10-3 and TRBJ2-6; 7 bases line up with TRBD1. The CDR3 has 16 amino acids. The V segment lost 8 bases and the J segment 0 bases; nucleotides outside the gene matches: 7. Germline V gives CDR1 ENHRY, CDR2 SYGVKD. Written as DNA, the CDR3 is TGTGCCATCTTCGGGACAGACAGCTCTGGGGCCAACGTCCTGACTTTC. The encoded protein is CAIFGTDSSGANVLTF.

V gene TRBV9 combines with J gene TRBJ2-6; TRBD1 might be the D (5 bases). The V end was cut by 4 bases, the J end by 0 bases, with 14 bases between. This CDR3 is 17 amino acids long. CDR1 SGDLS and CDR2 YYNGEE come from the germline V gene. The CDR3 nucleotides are TGTGCCAGCAGCTTCCCATTCCAGGGCTCTGGGGCCAACGTCCTGACTTTC. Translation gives CASSFPFQGSGANVLTF.

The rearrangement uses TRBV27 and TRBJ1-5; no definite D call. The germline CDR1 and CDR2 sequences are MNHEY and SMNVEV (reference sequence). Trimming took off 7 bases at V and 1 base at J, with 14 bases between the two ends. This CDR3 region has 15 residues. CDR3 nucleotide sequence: TGTGCCAGCACCCCGGGATTGGACAGCAATCAGCCCCAGCATTTT. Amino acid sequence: CASTPGLDSNQPQHF.

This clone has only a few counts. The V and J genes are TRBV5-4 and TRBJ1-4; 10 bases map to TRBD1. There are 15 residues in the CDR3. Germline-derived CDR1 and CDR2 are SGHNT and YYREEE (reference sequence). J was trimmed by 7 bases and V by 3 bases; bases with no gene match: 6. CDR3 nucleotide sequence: TGTGCCAGCAGCTCGACAGGGGGCGCAGGTGAAAAACTGTTTTTT. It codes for CASSSTGGAGEKLFF.

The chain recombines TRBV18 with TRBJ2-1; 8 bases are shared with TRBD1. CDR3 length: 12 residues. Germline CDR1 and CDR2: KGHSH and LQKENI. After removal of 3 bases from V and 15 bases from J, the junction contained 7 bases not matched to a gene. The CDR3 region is CASSPKDRGGFF. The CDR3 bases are TGTGCCAGCTCACCCAAAGACAGGGGTGGGTTCTTC. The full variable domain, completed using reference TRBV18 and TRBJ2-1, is NAGVMQNPRHLVRRRGQEARLRCSPMKGHSHVYWYRQLPEEGLKFMVYLQKENIIDESGMPKERFSAEFPKEGPSILRIQQVVRGDSAAYFCASSPKDRGGFFGPGTRLTVL.

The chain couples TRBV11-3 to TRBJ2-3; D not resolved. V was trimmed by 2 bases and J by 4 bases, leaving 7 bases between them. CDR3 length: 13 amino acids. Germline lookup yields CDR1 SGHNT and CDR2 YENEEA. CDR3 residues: CASSLPDADTQYF. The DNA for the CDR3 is TGTGCCAGCAGCTTACCAGACGCAGATACGCAGTATTTT.

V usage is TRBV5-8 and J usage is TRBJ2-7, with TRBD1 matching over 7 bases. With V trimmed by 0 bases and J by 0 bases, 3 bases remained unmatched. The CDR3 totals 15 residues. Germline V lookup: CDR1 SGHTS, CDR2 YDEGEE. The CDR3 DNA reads TGTGCCAGCAGCTTGGGGGACAGTGACTCCTACGAGCAGTACTTC. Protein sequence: CASSLGDSDSYEQYF. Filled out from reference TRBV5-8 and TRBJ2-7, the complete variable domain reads EAGVTQSPTHLIKTRGQQATLRCSPISGHTSVYWYQQALGLGLQFLLWYDEGEERNRGNFPPRFSGRQFPNYSSELNVNALELEDSALYLCASSLGDSDSYEQYFGPGTRLTVT.

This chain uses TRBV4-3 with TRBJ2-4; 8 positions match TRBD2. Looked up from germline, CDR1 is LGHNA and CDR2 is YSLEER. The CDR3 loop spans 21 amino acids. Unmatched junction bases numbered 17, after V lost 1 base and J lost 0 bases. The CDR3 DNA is TGCGCCAGCAGCCAAGCCCCGTCGGCCGGGGGGGCACTAGTAGCCAAAAACATTCAGTACTTC. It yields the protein CASSQAPSAGGALVAKNIQYF.

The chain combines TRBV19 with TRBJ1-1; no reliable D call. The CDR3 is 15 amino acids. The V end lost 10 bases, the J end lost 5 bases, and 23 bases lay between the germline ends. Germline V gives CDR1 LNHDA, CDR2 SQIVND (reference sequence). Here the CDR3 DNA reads TGTGCCACTTCGGGAAGTACGACGTCCGATACTGAAGCTTTCTTT. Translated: CATSGSTTSDTEAFF. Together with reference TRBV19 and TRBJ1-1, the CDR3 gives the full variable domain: DGGITQSPKYLFRKEGQNVTLSCEQNLNHDAMYWYRQDPGQGLRLIYYSQIVNDFQKGDIAEGYSVSREKKESFPLTVTSAQKNPTAFYLCATSGSTTSDTEAFFGQGTRLTVV.

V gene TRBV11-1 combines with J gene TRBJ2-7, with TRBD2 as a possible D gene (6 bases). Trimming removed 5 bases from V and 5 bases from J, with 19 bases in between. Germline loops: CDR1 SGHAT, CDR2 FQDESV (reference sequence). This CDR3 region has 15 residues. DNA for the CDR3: TGTGCCAGCAGCCCTAAACGGGGACTCCGGGACGAGCAGTACTTC. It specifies CASSPKRGLRDEQYF.

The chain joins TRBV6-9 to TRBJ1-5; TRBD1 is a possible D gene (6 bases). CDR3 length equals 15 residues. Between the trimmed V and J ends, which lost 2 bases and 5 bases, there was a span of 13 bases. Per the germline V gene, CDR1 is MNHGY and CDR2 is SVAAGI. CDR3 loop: CASSYQGGSHQPQHF. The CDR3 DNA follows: TGTGCCAGCAGTTATCAAGGGGGATCCCATCAGCCCCAGCATTTT.

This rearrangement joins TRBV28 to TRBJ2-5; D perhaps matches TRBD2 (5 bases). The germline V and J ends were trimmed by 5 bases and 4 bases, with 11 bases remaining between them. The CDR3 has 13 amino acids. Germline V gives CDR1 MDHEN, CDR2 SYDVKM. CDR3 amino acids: CASSPRLTETQYF. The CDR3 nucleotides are TGTGCCAGCAGTCCACGACTAACAGAGACCCAGTACTTC.

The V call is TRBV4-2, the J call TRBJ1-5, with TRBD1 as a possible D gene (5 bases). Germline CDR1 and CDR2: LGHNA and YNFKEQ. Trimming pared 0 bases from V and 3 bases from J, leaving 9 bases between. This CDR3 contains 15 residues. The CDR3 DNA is TGTGCCAGCAGCCAAGAAGGGGAAACCAATCAGCCCCAGCATTTT. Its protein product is CASSQEGETNQPQHF.

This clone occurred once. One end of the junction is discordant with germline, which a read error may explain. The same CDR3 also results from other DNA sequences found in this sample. The DNA of the CDR3 is TGCGCCAGCAGCAGTGCCGTGAACACCGAAGCTTTCTTT. As protein: CASSSAVNTEAFF. The gene calls are TRBV5-1 and TRBJ1-1; D unclear. CDR3 length equals 13 residues. In germline, CDR1 is SGHRS, CDR2 YFSETQ.

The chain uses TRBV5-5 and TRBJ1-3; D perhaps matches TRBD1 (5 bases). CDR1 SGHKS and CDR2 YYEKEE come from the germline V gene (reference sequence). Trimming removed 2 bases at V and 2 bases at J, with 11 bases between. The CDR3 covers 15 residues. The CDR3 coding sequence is TGTGCCAGCAGCTTCGGACGGGACCCTGGAAACACCATATATTTT. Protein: CASSFGRDPGNTIYF.